This T cell receptor (beta chain) was sequenced in a study of CD8+CD57+ T cells in acquired aplastic anemia. Broader study findings: In common between the patients and the controls were approximately 30 CD8+ CDR3 sequences. Simpson's diversity of CD8+ cells was not significantly different in patients compared with controls.

Genomic DNA, the template, was used for profiling of the TCR beta VDJ and CDR3. TCRdb re-derived calls from the reads in MiXCR, one entry per CDR3 protein. The sample shows approximately 220,000 distinct CDR3 sequences, over 40% of them seen only once. Sequenced patients had shown CD8+CD57+ cell expansion by flow cytometry. Severe acquired aplastic anemia was the diagnosis recorded for all patients. At blood sampling, none of the patients had yet received therapy. At least ten counts were recorded for this clonotype. Its specificity is unknown. With 6 bases removed from V and 3 bases from J, the gap between germline ends came to 17 bases. The CDR3 has 15 amino acids. Germline CDR1 SGHNT, CDR2 YENEEA.

This receptor was taken from a human donor with aplastic anemia. V and J are TRBV11-3 and TRBJ1-1, with D unclear. Sequenced: sorted CD4+, CD8+, or CD8+CD57+ T cells (not recorded which) from PBMCs. CDR3 DNA sequence: TGTGCCAGCAGTCCGAAGGCCCTCGGGGACACTGAAGCTTTCTTT. As protein: CASSPKALGDTEAFF.